These 18 T cell receptor beta chains originate from one sample sequenced in a study of CXCR3-negative and CXCR3-positive naive CD8 T cells. The libraries of TRB cDNA were constructed through 5' RACE using UMI labels. TCRdb reprocessed the 5' RACE reads; each CDR3 protein has one entry and no DNA is given. This sample lists about 50,000 distinct CDR3 sequences; its ten largest clones have 0.42%. The sequenced material came from naive CXCR3- CD8+ T cells from blood. As for subset: CD45RO-CCR7+CD27+CD95- naive CD8+ T cells lacking CXCR3 (TNR3-). The receptors here all came from a human donor in good health. Some clones in this sample may be carry-over from other donors' samples.

The J gene is TRBJ1-5, the V gene TRBV6-5; as DNA is missing, the TRBD1 call by TCRdb cannot be tested. CDR1 MNHEY and CDR2 SVGAGI come from the germline V gene. This CDR3 contains 16 residues. The CDR3 spells CASSAYQGYSNQPQHF.

The chain is built from TRBV4-2 and TRBJ2-3; the TRBD2 assignment by TCRdb is unverifiable without DNA. Germline V gives CDR1 LGHNA, CDR2 YNFKEQ. This CDR3 region has 20 residues. CDR3 residues: CASSQEVGLAGADSTDTQYF.

The genes are TRBV7-9 and TRBJ1-3. The CDR3 consists of 15 residues. The V gene's germline CDR1 is SEHNR and CDR2 FQNEAQ (reference sequence). CDR3: CASSPPTVSGNTIYF.

V and J are TRBV27 and TRBJ2-7; TCRdb names TRBD1, which stays unverified in the absence of DNA. Looked up from germline, CDR1 is MNHEY and CDR2 is SMNVEV (reference sequence). The CDR3 is 15 residues long. CDR3 region: CASSRGPGEVYEQYF.

V is TRBV5-1 and J is TRBJ2-7; TCRdb lists TRBD1, though no DNA is available to test this call. This CDR3 contains 14 residues. The germline V gene has CDR1 SGHRS and CDR2 YFSETQ. CDR3 loop: CASSSQGELHEQYF.

The gene calls are TRBV5-1 and TRBJ2-7; TCRdb's D gene call, TRBD1, goes unchecked for lack of DNA. CDR1 and CDR2 (germline): SGHRS, YFSETQ. This CDR3 region has 15 residues. The CDR3 reads CASSLGQGIRYEQYF.

The chain employs TRBV3-1 and TRBJ2-2. CDR1 is LGHDT and CDR2 is YNNKEL in the germline V gene (reference sequence). The CDR3 extends over 16 amino acids. The CDR3 spells CASSQVSWEFIGELFF.

V and J are TRBV28 and TRBJ2-7; the D gene TCRdb calls, TRBD2, cannot be checked with no DNA. CDR3 length equals 14 residues. Per germline, CDR1 MDHEN and CDR2 SYDVKM. The CDR3 sequence is CASSFGTSGYEQYF. Using reference TRBV28 and TRBJ2-7 for the parts outside the CDR3, the full variable domain is DVKVTQSSRYLVKRTGEKVFLECVQDMDHENMFWYRQDPGLGLRLIYFSYDVKMKEKGDIPEGYSVSREKKERFSLILESASTNQTSMYLCASSFGTSGYEQYFGPGTRLTVT.

The V and J genes are TRBV7-9 and TRBJ2-7; TCRdb indicates TRBD1, and absent DNA this call remains unverified. There are 13 residues in the CDR3. Germline V lookup: CDR1 SEHNR, CDR2 FQNEAQ (reference sequence). CDR3 amino acids: CASSLGQNYEQYF.

V is TRBV7-9 and J is TRBJ2-1; TCRdb outputs TRBD1, but without DNA this stays unchecked. The CDR3 contains 15 residues. Germline lookup yields CDR1 SEHNR and CDR2 FQNEAQ (reference sequence). CDR3 sequence reads: CASSSPESVGNEQFF.

The gene calls are TRBV7-9 and TRBJ1-1. This CDR3 spans 14 amino acids. Per germline, CDR1 SEHNR and CDR2 FQNEAQ (reference sequence). CDR3 amino acids: CASSSTSLNTEAFF.

The chain couples TRBV29-1 to TRBJ2-1; TCRdb's D call, TRBD1, is unchecked because there is no DNA. Germline V gene sequence: CDR1 SQVTM, CDR2 ANQGSEA. The CDR3 spans 15 residues. The CDR3 sequence: CSVEQGRGSYNEQFF.

The rearrangement links TRBV7-2 to TRBJ2-3; TCRdb's D call of TRBD1 is untestable without DNA. Germline V lookup: CDR1 SGHTA, CDR2 FQGNSA. The CDR3 sequence is 16 residues long. Here the CDR3 reads CASSLIGGQVPDTQYF.

The rearrangement joins TRBV28 to TRBJ1-4; lacking DNA, the TRBD1 call made by TCRdb goes unchecked. The germline V gene encodes CDR1 MDHEN and CDR2 SYDVKM. This CDR3 has 16 amino acids. CDR3 amino acids: CASSSPRTATNEKLFF. Using reference TRBV28 and TRBJ1-4 for the parts outside the CDR3, the full variable domain is DVKVTQSSRYLVKRTGEKVFLECVQDMDHENMFWYRQDPGLGLRLIYFSYDVKMKEKGDIPEGYSVSREKKERFSLILESASTNQTSMYLCASSSPRTATNEKLFFGSGTQLSVL.

The chain employs TRBV7-9 and TRBJ2-4; TCRdb returns TRBD2, unconfirmable since there is no DNA. The CDR3 contains 18 residues. Per germline, CDR1 SEHNR and CDR2 FQNEAQ (reference sequence). This CDR3 is CASSPLNLVLGPEYIQYF.

V usage is TRBV27 and J usage is TRBJ1-1. The length of the CDR3 is 14 residues. The germline gives CDR1 MNHEY, CDR2 SMNVEV (reference sequence). This CDR3 is CASSLSRSAPQAFF.

The rearrangement uses TRBV27 and TRBJ2-7. Per the germline V gene, CDR1 is MNHEY and CDR2 is SMNVEV (reference sequence). The CDR3 covers 14 residues. This CDR3 is CASSSSLGPYEQYF.

J is TRBJ2-3 and V is TRBV23-1; TCRdb returns TRBD2, unconfirmable since there is no DNA. TRBV23-1 is placed among ORFs of uncertain function. The CDR3 runs to 13 residues. The CDR3 loop is CASTQGREDTQYF.